The next 20 T cell receptor beta chains were all read from a single sample in a study of early T cells in non-severe SARS-CoV-2 infection. TCRdb re-derived calls from the 5' RACE reads in MiXCR, one entry per CDR3 protein. This repertoire shows roughly 60,000 distinct CDR3 sequences, about 10% found once; its top ten account for nearly 3%. The input for sequencing was whole blood, taken at baseline. The source is an adult who was a healthcare worker with PCR-confirmed SARS-CoV-2 infection or an uninfected control (not recorded which).

Many counts were recorded for this clonotype. V gene TRBV20-1 combines with J gene TRBJ2-3; D unclear. Trimming pared 3 bases from V and 7 bases from J, leaving 14 bases between. The CDR3 loop spans 13 amino acids. Germline values: CDR1 DFQATT, CDR2 SNEGSKA (reference sequence). The CDR3 here is CSARASTKNTQYF. The CDR3, as DNA: TGCAGTGCTAGGGCCTCCACCAAAAATACGCAGTATTTT.

This clonotype was seen repeatedly, ten times or more. The chain carries TRBV7-2 and TRBJ2-1; the D is unclear. The CDR3 is 15 residues long. The V gene's germline CDR1 is SGHTA and CDR2 FQGNSA. The germline V and J ends were trimmed by 5 bases and 0 bases, with 11 bases remaining between them. The CDR3 protein is CASSVSRSSYNEQFF. The DNA for the CDR3 is TGTGCCAGCAGCGTATCTAGGAGCTCCTACAATGAGCAGTTCTTC.

Many counts were recorded for this clonotype. The CDR3 here is CASSPGQQFDGYTF. For the CDR3, the DNA is TGTGCCAGCAGCCCGGGACAGCAATTCGATGGCTACACCTTC. The rearrangement uses TRBV11-2 and TRBJ1-2; 7 bases agree with TRBD1. The CDR3 consists of 14 residues. The germline V gene encodes CDR1 SGHAT and CDR2 FQNNGV. V was clipped by 5 bases and J by 6 bases; unmatched bases: 9.

The chain uses TRBV7-6 and TRBJ1-1; D remains unclear. The CDR3 is 14 amino acids. V was cut by 0 bases and J by 2 bases, with 7 bases left in between. Germline V gene sequence: CDR1 SGHVS, CDR2 FNYEAQ. CDR3 bases: TGTGCCAGCAGCTTAGCGCGGAGTAACACTGAAGCTTTCTTT. The encoded protein is CASSLARSNTEAFF.

This clonotype was observed at least ten times. J is TRBJ2-7 and V is TRBV6-5, with 8 bases lining up with TRBD1. V lost 0 bases and J lost 2; bases outside the gene matches: 0. This CDR3 is built from 14 residues. Germline V gene sequence: CDR1 MNHEY, CDR2 SVGAGI. For the CDR3, the DNA is TGTGCCAGCAGTTACTCGACAGGGGCCTACGAGCAGTACTTC. This encodes CASSYSTGAYEQYF.

V gene TRBV7-9 combines with J gene TRBJ2-5; D is unresolved. Germline CDR1 SEHNR, CDR2 FQNEAQ (reference sequence). Trimming took off 0 bases at V and 0 bases at J, with 5 bases between the two ends. The CDR3 extends over 14 amino acids. DNA of the CDR3: TGTGCCAGCAGCTTAGCAGAGTACCAAGAGACCCAGTACTTC. Translating it yields CASSLAEYQETQYF.

This clonotype was seen once. The chain has TRBV5-5 and TRBJ1-2, with 9 nucleotides matching TRBD1. V was clipped by 0 bases and J by 3 bases; unmatched bases: 6. This CDR3 spans 16 amino acids. The germline V gene encodes CDR1 SGHKS and CDR2 YYEKEE (reference sequence). The chain's CDR3 is CASSLEGTGFDYGYTF. The CDR3 DNA reads TGTGCCAGCAGCTTGGAGGGGACAGGGTTTGACTATGGCTACACCTTC.

This clonotype was recorded many times. J is TRBJ2-7 and V is TRBV3-1; either TRBD1 or TRBD2 may fit D (5 bases each). Trimming stripped 5 bases from V and 0 bases from J, with 14 bases between. Germline V CDR1 and CDR2: LGHDT, YNNKEL (reference sequence). This CDR3 comprises 15 residues. CDR3 bases: TGTGCCAGCAGCTTAACAGGTGGGGGCTCCTACGAGCAGTACTTC. This gives the protein CASSLTGGGSYEQYF.

The chain links TRBV15 to TRBJ2-3; TRBD1 might be the D (6 bases). This CDR3 has 14 amino acids. The V gene's germline CDR1 is LNHNV and CDR2 YYDKDF (reference sequence). The V gene lost 4 bases and the J gene lost 14 bases, with 22 bases spanning the gap. The CDR3 sequence: CATSTQLGAPGLYF. CDR3 coding DNA: TGTGCCACCAGCACCCAGCTGGGGGCCCCGGGGTTGTATTTT.

The rearrangement joins TRBV9 to TRBJ2-1; 7 bases fit TRBD2. The germline CDR1 and CDR2 sequences are SGDLS and YYNGEE. V gave up 4 bases and J gave up 6 bases; unmatched junction bases: 4. There are 13 residues in the CDR3. As DNA, the CDR3 is TGTGCCAGCAGCCCCAGGACTAGCAATGAGCAGTTCTTC. Its protein product is CASSPRTSNEQFF. Full variable domain (rest looked up from reference TRBV9 and TRBJ2-1): DSGVTQTPKHLITATGQRVTLRCSPRSGDLSVYWYQQSLDQGLQFLIQYYNGEERAKGNILERFSAQQFPDLHSELNLSSLELGDSALYFCASSPRTSNEQFFGPGTRLTVL.

This clonotype was counted only a few times. The chain is built from TRBV7-9 and TRBJ2-7; a possible D gene is TRBD2 (6 bases). Germline assignment: CDR1 SEHNR and CDR2 FQNEAQ (reference sequence). The CDR3 sequence is 14 residues long. V dropped 3 bases and J dropped 1 base, with 10 bases sitting between them. CDR3 sequence: CASSFPGGSYEQYF. As DNA, the CDR3 is TGTGCCAGCAGCTTTCCTGGAGGGTCCTACGAGCAGTACTTC.

CDR3 in amino acids: CASGRDSNQPQHF. The CDR3 DNA reads TGTGCCAGCGGCCGGGACAGCAATCAGCCCCAGCATTTT. The V and J genes are TRBV9 and TRBJ1-5, with D possibly being TRBD1 (5 bases). Deletions cut 7 bases from V and 1 base from J, with 9 bases between. The V gene's germline CDR1 is SGDLS and CDR2 YYNGEE. CDR3 size: 13 residues.

This chain links TRBV20-1 with TRBJ2-2, with D possibly TRBD2 on 6 matching bases. CDR1 is DFQATT and CDR2 is SNEGSKA in the germline V gene (reference sequence). This CDR3 comprises 16 residues. Trimming took 3 bases from V and 0 from J, leaving 14 bases between them. The CDR3 region is CSARAPGTSNTGELFF. DNA for the CDR3: TGCAGTGCTAGGGCCCCGGGGACTTCGAACACCGGGGAGCTGTTTTTT.

This clonotype occurred a few times. The V and J genes are TRBV6-4 and TRBJ2-3, with TRBD1 matching 9 bases. J was trimmed by 4 bases and V by 5 bases; bases with no gene match: 13. The CDR3 is made up of 17 amino acids. Germline V CDR1 and CDR2: MRHNA, SNTAGT. CDR3 coding DNA: TGTGCCAGCAGTCCGGGACAGGGAGGAGTTCGGGCAGATACGCAGTATTTT. Its translation is CASSPGQGGVRADTQYF.

This rearrangement joins TRBV5-5 to TRBJ2-1, with D hard to call. The ends were cut back, 4 bases at V and 16 bases at J, with 18 bases in the middle. Germline V gene sequence: CDR1 SGHKS, CDR2 YYEKEE (reference sequence). The CDR3 loop spans 12 amino acids. Here the CDR3 reads CASSPREPMPFF. In DNA, the CDR3 is TGTGCCAGCAGCCCCCGAGAACCTATGCCTTTCTTC.

This clonotype was counted many times. V and J are TRBV20-1 and TRBJ1-1; tentatively, D is TRBD1 (6 bases). This CDR3 is built from 14 residues. Trimming left V 1 base short and J 1 base short, with 10 bases between. The V gene's germline CDR1 is DFQATT and CDR2 SNEGSKA (reference sequence). CDR3 residues: CSARAETGNTEAFF. DNA of the CDR3: TGCAGTGCTAGAGCCGAGACAGGGAACACTGAAGCTTTCTTT.

This clonotype has more than one count but fewer than ten. The chain has TRBV18 and TRBJ1-1; no clear D. With 0 bases removed from V and 3 bases from J, the gap between germline ends came to 11 bases. The CDR3 loop spans 15 amino acids. Germline loops: CDR1 KGHSH, CDR2 LQKENI. CDR3 sequence (DNA): TGTGCCAGCTCACCACCGGTTGCCGGGGACACTGAAGCTTTCTTT. It translates to CASSPPVAGDTEAFF.

In this sample, this clonotype turned up a few times. The chain uses TRBV5-1 and TRBJ1-2, with D maybe TRBD1 (6 bases). The V and J ends lost 0 bases and 11 bases respectively, with 11 bases between them. The germline CDR1 and CDR2 sequences are SGHRS and YFSETQ. The CDR3 has 12 amino acids. The CDR3 nucleotides are TGCGCCAGCAGCTTGGATAGGGGGTATTACACCTTC. Residues: CASSLDRGYYTF.

This clonotype was observed at least ten times. The rearrangement uses TRBV7-9 and TRBJ2-7; 10 bases match TRBD1. This CDR3 comprises 15 residues. Trimming cost V 5 bases and J 2 bases; bases outside gene matches: 6. Germline CDR1 SEHNR, CDR2 FQNEAQ (reference sequence). CDR3: CASSIGTGVPYEQYF. In DNA, the CDR3 is TGTGCCAGCAGCATCGGGACAGGGGTCCCCTACGAGCAGTACTTC.

This clonotype was seen a few times. The V gene is TRBV14, the J gene TRBJ1-4; the match to TRBD1 covers 7 bases. The germline V gene encodes CDR1 SGHDN and CDR2 FVKESK. Losses at the gene ends were 4 bases for V and 0 bases for J; bases not matched to a gene: 5. CDR3 length: 16 residues. The DNA for the CDR3 is TGTGCCAGCAGCCCACAGGGACAGCCAACTAATGAAAAACTGTTTTTT. It codes for CASSPQGQPTNEKLFF.